The entry below describes one T cell receptor (beta chain). What it binds is not known. The data were taken from a study of cytomegalovirus exposure and HLA in healthy donors. Study-wide points: Likely technical artifact: a cluster of highly shared sequence variants.

CDR1 and CDR2 from the germline V gene are SGHRS and YFSETQ. The V and J ends lost 0 bases and 3 bases respectively, with 12 bases between them. This CDR3 spans 15 amino acids. Researchers ran the PCR with 60 Vbeta and 13 Jbeta primers. Sequencing used immunoSEQ multiplex PCR; TCRdb keeps in-frame clones, though not all of them. The sample has fewer than 200,000 clones; under 80% are singletons. Sample: PBMCs. V is TRBV5-1 and J is TRBJ2-5; D is possibly TRBD2 (6 bases). The clonotype comes from a female donor in good health and CMV-seronegative. The CDR3 coding sequence is TGCGCCAGCAGCTTGGGCCGGGACTTTGAAGAGACCCAGTACTTC. This sequence encodes CASSLGRDFEETQYF.